The TCR beta chain described here comes from a study of cytomegalovirus exposure and HLA in healthy donors. Broader study findings: Clusters of TCRs from the first cohort tended to co-occur in the 120 or so validation repertoires (as a later analysis found). There were a few CMV-associated chains whose specificity for CMV antigens was confirmed in vitro.

The approximately 120-subject validation cohort, separate from the 666-subject first cohort, included the donors. This CDR3 has 14 amino acids. Per the germline V gene, CDR1 is SGDLS and CDR2 is YYNGEE. The J segment lost 7 bases and the V segment lost 4 bases, leaving 7 bases of the junction unmatched. As concerns this clone: Its cognate antigen is unknown.

Repertoires were generated with immunoSEQ multiplex PCR, while TCRdb's copy carries only in-frame clones and drops some. The table shows fewer than 400,000 clones, with over 75% occurring only once. Sequencing was performed on PBMCs. This receptor was taken from a man aged 25-45 years in good health and CMV-seronegative. The chain recombines TRBV9 with TRBJ1-3; TRBD1 aligns across 8 bases. In nucleotides, the CDR3 is TGTGCCAGCAGCACCCGGACAGGGAGGAACACCATATATTTT. Its translation is CASSTRTGRNTIYF.